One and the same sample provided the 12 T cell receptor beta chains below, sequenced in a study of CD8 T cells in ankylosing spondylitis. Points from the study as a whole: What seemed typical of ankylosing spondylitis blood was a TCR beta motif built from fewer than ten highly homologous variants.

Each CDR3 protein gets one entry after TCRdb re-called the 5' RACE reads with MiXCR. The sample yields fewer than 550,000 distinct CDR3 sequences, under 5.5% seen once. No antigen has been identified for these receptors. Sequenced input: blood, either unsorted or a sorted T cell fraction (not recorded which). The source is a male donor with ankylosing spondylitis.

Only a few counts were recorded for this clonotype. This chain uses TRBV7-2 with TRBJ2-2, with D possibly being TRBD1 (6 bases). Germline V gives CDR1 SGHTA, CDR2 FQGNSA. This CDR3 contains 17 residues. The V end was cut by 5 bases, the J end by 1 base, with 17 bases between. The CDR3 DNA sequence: TGTGCCAGCAGCCCGAAGCCGGGACAAGGGAACACCGGGGAGCTGTTTTTT. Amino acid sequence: CASSPKPGQGNTGELFF.

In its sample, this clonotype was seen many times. The CDR3 is CASSLGRDPNPEYF. Written as DNA, the CDR3 is TGTGCCAGCAGCTTAGGACGGGACCCCAACCCTGAGTACTTC. This chain joins TRBV7-2 and TRBJ2-7; the D gene could be TRBD1 or TRBD2 (5 bases each). Trimming removed 1 base at V and 11 bases at J, with 18 bases between. Germline loops: CDR1 SGHTA, CDR2 FQGNSA. The CDR3 is 14 amino acids.

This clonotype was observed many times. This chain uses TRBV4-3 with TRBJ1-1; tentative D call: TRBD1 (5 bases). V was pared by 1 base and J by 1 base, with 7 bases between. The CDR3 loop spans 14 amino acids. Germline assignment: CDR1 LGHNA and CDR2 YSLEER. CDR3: CASSQVQGNTEAFF. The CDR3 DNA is TGCGCCAGCAGCCAAGTGCAGGGGAACACTGAAGCTTTCTTT.

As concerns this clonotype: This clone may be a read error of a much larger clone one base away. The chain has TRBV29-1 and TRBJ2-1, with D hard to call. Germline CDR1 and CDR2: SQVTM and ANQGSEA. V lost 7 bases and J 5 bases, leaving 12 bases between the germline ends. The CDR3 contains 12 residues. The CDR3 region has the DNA TGCAGCGGCCGGAAGGCTCACAATGAGCAGTTCTTC. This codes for CSGRKAHNEQFF.

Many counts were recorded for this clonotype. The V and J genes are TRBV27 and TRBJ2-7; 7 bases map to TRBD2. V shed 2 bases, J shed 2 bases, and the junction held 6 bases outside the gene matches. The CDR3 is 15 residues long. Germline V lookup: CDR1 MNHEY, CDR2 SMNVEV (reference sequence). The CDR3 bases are TGTGCCAGCAGTTTAGGGCGGGGGATTACCTACGAGCAGTACTTC. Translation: CASSLGRGITYEQYF.

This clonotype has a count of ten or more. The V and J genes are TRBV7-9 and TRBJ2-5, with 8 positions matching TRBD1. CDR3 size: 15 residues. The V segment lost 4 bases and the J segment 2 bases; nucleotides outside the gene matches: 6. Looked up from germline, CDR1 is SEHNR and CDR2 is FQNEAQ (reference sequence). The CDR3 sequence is CASSWTGNPQETQYF. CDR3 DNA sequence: TGTGCCAGCAGCTGGACAGGGAACCCACAAGAGACCCAGTACTTC.

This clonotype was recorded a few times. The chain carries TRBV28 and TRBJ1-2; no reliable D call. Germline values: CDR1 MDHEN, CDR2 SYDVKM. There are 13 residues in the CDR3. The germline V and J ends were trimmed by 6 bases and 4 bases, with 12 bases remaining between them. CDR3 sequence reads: CASREGRLYGYTF. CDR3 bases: TGTGCCAGCAGGGAGGGAAGACTCTATGGCTACACCTTC.

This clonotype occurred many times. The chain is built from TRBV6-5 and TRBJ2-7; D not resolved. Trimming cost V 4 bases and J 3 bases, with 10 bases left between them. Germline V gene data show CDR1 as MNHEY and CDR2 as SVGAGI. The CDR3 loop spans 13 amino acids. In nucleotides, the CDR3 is TGTGCCAGCAGTTCGGAACCGGGCTACGAGCAGTACTTC. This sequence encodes CASSSEPGYEQYF.

The DNA for the CDR3 is TGTGCCAGCAGTGAAGCGCTTGGGGACGAGCAGTACTTC. It specifies CASSEALGDEQYF. The V gene is TRBV2, the J gene TRBJ2-7, with D hard to call. Trimming shortened V by 0 bases and J by 5 bases, and 8 bases separated the two germline ends. The CDR3 length is 13 residues. Germline lookup yields CDR1 SNHLY and CDR2 FYNNEI.

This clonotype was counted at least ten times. The CDR3 DNA sequence: TGCAGTGCTATGGGACAGGGTCTTGCAGAGACCCAGTACTTC. Translating gives CSAMGQGLAETQYF. The rearrangement uses TRBV20-1 and TRBJ2-5; TRBD1 agrees at 9 bases. Looked up from germline, CDR1 is DFQATT and CDR2 is SNEGSKA (reference sequence). This CDR3 has 14 residues. V was pared by 4 bases and J by 4 bases, with 7 bases of the junction left unmatched.

For the CDR3, the DNA is TGTGCCAGCAGCGTCCGGGACAGAGACTACGAGCAGTACTTC. This translates into CASSVRDRDYEQYF. This chain links TRBV7-2 with TRBJ2-7; 7 bases agree with TRBD1. The CDR3 runs to 14 residues. With V trimmed by 5 bases and J by 3 bases, 7 bases remained unmatched. CDR1 is SGHTA and CDR2 is FQGNSA in the germline V gene.

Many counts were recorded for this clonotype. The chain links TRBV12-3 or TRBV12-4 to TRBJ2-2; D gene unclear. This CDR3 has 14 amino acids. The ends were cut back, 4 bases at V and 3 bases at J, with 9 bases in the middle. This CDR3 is CASSSKWDTGELFF. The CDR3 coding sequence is TGTGCCAGCAGTTCAAAGTGGGACACCGGGGAGCTGTTTTTT.